The clone carrying this T cell receptor beta chain was detected many times. Using its own MiXCR run on the RT-PCR reads, TCRdb lists one record per CDR3 protein. Counted here are roughly 940,000 distinct CDR3 sequences, roughly 17% occurring once; the ten biggest clones make up 6%. Germline V CDR1 and CDR2: SQVTM, ANQGSEA. CDR3 size: 15 residues. Trimming took 4 bases from V and 1 from J; bases not matched to a gene: 6. This sample was included in a study of patients and donors after allogeneic stem cell transplantation. This TCR derives from a human donor who was either an allogeneic HSCT recipient or a stem cell or donor lymphocyte infusion donor (not recorded which). It is not recorded whose cells these are; they may come from a transplant donor. Sequencing was done on a sample of blood, either unsorted or a sorted T cell fraction (not recorded which). The chain employs TRBV29-1 and TRBJ2-2, with TRBD2 identical over 7 bases. The CDR3 DNA follows: TGCAGCGTTGGACCCGAGCGGGGGAACACCGGGGAGCTGTTTTTT. Protein sequence: CSVGPERGNTGELFF.